This is a list of T cell receptor beta chains from one sample in a study of cytomegalovirus exposure and HLA in healthy donors. Libraries were prepared by immunoSEQ multiplex PCR; TCRdb keeps only in-frame clonotypes and omits some of them. The sample consists of around 150,000 clones, 70% to 90% of them appearing once. Sequencing was carried out using PBMCs. These receptors were obtained from a young man in good health and CMV-seropositive. Each CDR3 is given with its conserved first and last residue. The order of the fields is V gene, J gene, D gene, clone size, CDR3 DNA, CDR3 protein. A D gene is named only where the DNA matches it firmly. Some rows have no size entry. The others give once, few or many, or a class for an expanded clone.

TRBV18	TRBJ1-1	NA	NA	TGTGCCAGCTCACCGGGGACTCTCCGGGAGGAAGCTTTCTTT	CASSPGTLREEAFF
TRBV9	TRBJ2-7	NA	once	TGTGCCAGCAGCGTAGCCCCTGGGGGCAGCGGAATTGGGGAGCAGTACTTC	CASSVAPGGSGIGEQYF
TRBV7-9	TRBJ2-1	TRBD2	NA	TGTGCCAGCAGCTTTTCTTCGACTCGGACTAGACAGTTCTTC	CASSFSSTRTRQFF
TRBV7-2	TRBJ2-5	TRBD2	NA	TGTGCCAGCAGCTCGCTAGCGGGGTATCTAGAGACCCAGTACTTC	CASSSLAGYLETQYF
TRBV11-2	TRBJ2-7	NA	NA	TGTGCCAGCAGCCTTGGAGGGGGGGCGGAAACCTACGAGCAGTACTTC	CASSLGGGAETYEQYF
TRBV4-3	TRBJ1-4	TRBD1	few	TGCGCCAGCAGCCGACAGGGCCGTAGAGAAAAACTGTTTTTT	CASSRQGRREKLFF
TRBV19	TRBJ1-2	TRBD1	NA	TGTGCCAGTAGGGGAGAGGGACAGCTCTATGGCTACACCTTC	CASRGEGQLYGYTF
TRBV7-9	TRBJ2-5	TRBD2	NA	TGTGCCAGCAGCTTAGGCGGCTGGACTAGGGGTCAGTACCAAGAGACCCAGTACTTC	CASSLGGWTRGQYQETQYF
TRBV30	TRBJ2-1	NA	NA	TGTGCCTGGAGTGTCGACAGTCACAATGAGCAGTTCTTC	CAWSVDSHNEQFF
TRBV7-2	TRBJ2-7	NA	NA	TGTGCCAGCAGCCGGCGACCACCTCGGGGCTACGAGCAGTACTTC	CASSRRPPRGYEQYF
TRBV5-4	TRBJ2-3	TRBD2	NA	TGTGCCAGCAGCTCCGGGACTAGCGGCACAGATACGCAGTATTTT	CASSSGTSGTDTQYF
TRBV7-6	TRBJ1-1	NA	NA	TGTGCCAGCAGCCCTAGTGGGAACACTGAAGCTTTCTTT	CASSPSGNTEAFF
TRBV5-4	TRBJ2-7	TRBD1	NA	TGTGCCAGCAGCGGGGGACAGGGTAGATACGAGCAGTACTTC	CASSGGQGRYEQYF
TRBV9	TRBJ2-1	TRBD2	few	TGTGCCAGCAGCGTAGCGGCGGGGGGGCTCTCCTACAATGAGCAGTTCTTC	CASSVAAGGLSYNEQFF
TRBV9	TRBJ1-5	TRBD1	NA	TGTGCCAGCAGCGTAGGGACAGGCCCCAATCAGCCCCAGCATTTT	CASSVGTGPNQPQHF
TRBV6-1	TRBJ1-6	TRBD1	NA	TGTGCCAGCAGTGAACTGCCCAGGGGGTCACCCCTCCACTTT	CASSELPRGSPLHF
TRBV4-1	TRBJ1-5	NA	NA	TGCGCCAGCAGCCCAGGGGGCAATCAGCCCCAGCATTTT	CASSPGGNQPQHF
TRBV12-5	TRBJ2-6	NA	NA	TGTGCTAGTGGCCTCTCTGGGGCCAACGTCCTGACTTTC	CASGLSGANVLTF
TRBV5-6	TRBJ1-6	TRBD1	NA	TGTGCCAGCAGCTTGGACAGGGGGAATTCACCCCTCCACTTT	CASSLDRGNSPLHF
TRBV18	TRBJ2-5	NA	NA	TGTGCCAGCTCACCACTTTTAGCGACCCAAGAGACCCAGTACTTC	CASSPLLATQETQYF
TRBV10-3	TRBJ2-1	TRBD2	NA	TGTGCCATCAGCGTAGCGGGGGAGCTAAATGAGCAGTTCTTC	CAISVAGELNEQFF
TRBV4-1	TRBJ1-1	TRBD1	few	TGCGCCAGCAGCCAGGGACAGGGAGGGATGGGTGAAGCTTTCTTT	CASSQGQGGMGEAFF
TRBV15	TRBJ1-4	NA	once	TGTGCCACCAGCACCAGACAGTTACCCTTTACAATTAATGAAAAACTGTTTTTT	CATSTRQLPFTINEKLFF
TRBV5-6	TRBJ2-2	NA	once	TGTGCCAACCTGAGGGACGGGGAGCTGTTTTTT	CANLRDGELFF
TRBV28	TRBJ2-3	NA	NA	TGTGCCAGCAGTTCCCAGGGGTCGACGCAGTATTTT	CASSSQGSTQYF
TRBV7-3	TRBJ2-7	TRBD2	NA	TGTGCCAGCAGCCGCGGACTAGCGGGGGCCGAGCAGTACTTC	CASSRGLAGAEQYF
TRBV15	TRBJ1-3	NA	NA	TGTGCCACCAGCAGAGGTACACAGAAAGCTGGAAACACCATATATTTT	CATSRGTQKAGNTIYF
TRBV5-1	TRBJ1-4	TRBD1	NA	TGCGCCAGCAGCTTGGCACAGGGGATTCCAACTAATGAAAAACTGTTTTTT	CASSLAQGIPTNEKLFF
TRBV5-8	TRBJ1-2	TRBD1	NA	TGTGCCAGCAGCTTGGGACAGGGAAAGCATGGCTACACCTTC	CASSLGQGKHGYTF
TRBV2	TRBJ1-3	TRBD1	once	TGTGCCAGCAGTGAACAGGGGGTCTCTGGAAACACCATATATTTT	CASSEQGVSGNTIYF
TRBV2	TRBJ1-6	TRBD1	NA	TGTGCCAGCAGTGAAGCACGACAGGGTAGGAATTCACCCCTCCACTTT	CASSEARQGRNSPLHF
TRBV4-3	TRBJ1-2	TRBD1	NA	TGCGCCAGCAGCCAAGAGTGGACAGGGGGCGCCTATGGCTACACCTTC	CASSQEWTGGAYGYTF
TRBV5-1	TRBJ2-3	NA	NA	TGCGCCAGTATGACAGGACTCTATAGCACAGATACGCAGTATTTT	CASMTGLYSTDTQYF
TRBV5-1	TRBJ2-5	TRBD1	NA	TGCGCCAGCAGCTTGGTGGGACAGGGGTCTGGAGAGACCCAGTACTTC	CASSLVGQGSGETQYF
TRBV29-1	TRBJ1-1	NA	few	TGCAGCGTAGCCCGGTCGGGTGGGGCCGGGGAAGCTTTCTTT	CSVARSGGAGEAFF
TRBV11-2	TRBJ1-1	NA	NA	TGTGCCAGCAGCTTAGTCGGGGTAAAGAACACTGAAGCTTTCTTT	CASSLVGVKNTEAFF
TRBV9	TRBJ2-5	TRBD2	NA	TGTGCCAGCAGCGTAGACCCGGCTAGCGGGGTGCAAGAGACCCAGTACTTC	CASSVDPASGVQETQYF
TRBV7-2	TRBJ1-2	NA	once	TGTGCCAGCAGCTTAGCTAACAGACAAGAGAGTGGCTACACCTTC	CASSLANRQESGYTF
TRBV27	TRBJ1-2	NA	NA	TGTGCCAGCAGCACACCTTTGAAGGGCTACACCTTC	CASSTPLKGYTF
TRBV27	TRBJ2-2	NA	NA	TGTGCCAGCAGTCTTTTCTCCGGGGAGCTGTTTTTT	CASSLFSGELFF
TRBV29-1	TRBJ1-5	TRBD1	NA	TGCAGCGTTGGGACAGGGGGGAATCAGCCCCAGCATTTT	CSVGTGGNQPQHF
TRBV6-1	TRBJ2-2	NA	NA	TGTGCCAGCAATCCAGACAGGACTAACACCGGGGAGCTGTTTTTT	CASNPDRTNTGELFF
TRBV5-1	TRBJ2-7	TRBD1	NA	TGCGCCAGCAGCCCCGGGCAGGGGGCCATCAAATACGAGCAGTACTTC	CASSPGQGAIKYEQYF
TRBV19	TRBJ2-3	NA	NA	TGTGCCACCCAGATCACAGATACGCAGTATTTT	CATQITDTQYF